This is a list of T cell receptor beta chains from one sample in a study of cytotoxic CD8 clonotypes in ibrutinib-treated CLL. Assay: immunoSEQ multiplex PCR; the TCRdb copy retains only in-frame clones and omits some. The repertoire has around 200,000 clones, approximately 70% of them found once; the top ten carry approximately 6%. The sequenced sample was PBMCs, obtained after 12 months of ibrutinib treatment. The receptors stem from a human donor with chronic lymphocytic leukemia. Each CDR3 is given with its conserved first and last residue. The D gene is left open where the match is weak. Size is stated for part of the rows, as once, few or many counts, or as a class when the clone is expanded.

few,TRBV5-8,-,TRBJ2-2,TGTGCCAGCAGCCCCCGGCAGGGGCACACCGGGGAGCTGTTTTTT,CASSPRQGHTGELFF
-,TRBV20-1,-,TRBJ2-1,TGCAGTGCTAGTGTTATTGAGCAGTTCTTC,CSASVIEQFF
-,TRBV18,TRBD2,TRBJ2-4,TGTGCCAGCTCACCACCGAGGCTAGCGGGAGCTGGGGCCAAAAACATTCAGTACTTC,CASSPPRLAGAGAKNIQYF
-,TRBV11-2,-,TRBJ1-1,TGTGCCAGCAGCTTTGGACCGGGTTCCACTGAAGCTTTCTTT,CASSFGPGSTEAFF
-,TRBV25-1,-,TRBJ1-4,TGTGCCAGCAGTTCTACGACAGGCTCAGCGGAGGAAAAACTGTTTTTT,CASSSTTGSAEEKLFF
-,TRBV27,-,TRBJ1-5,TGTGCCAGCAGTGTGAGGGTCCAGGGTCAGCCCCAGCATTTT,CASSVRVQGQPQHF
-,TRBV14,TRBD2,TRBJ2-5,TGTGCCAGCAGACCTAGCGGACAAGAGACCCAGTACTTC,CASRPSGQETQYF
-,TRBV12-5,-,TRBJ2-2,TGTGCTAGTGCCACGTCCCTCGCGGGGACCGGGGAGCTGTTTTTT,CASATSLAGTGELFF
-,TRBV25-1,-,TRBJ1-2,TGTGCCAGCCTTGTCGGGGGTGATGGCTACACCTTC,CASLVGGDGYTF
-,TRBV6-5,-,TRBJ1-2,TGTGCCAGCAGTTACCCTGCCGGGGATGGGAGTGGCTACACCTTC,CASSYPAGDGSGYTF
-,TRBV9,-,TRBJ1-2,TGTGCCAGCAGCGCCAGCAAAGTCGGGGCGCCCCATGGCTACACCTTC,CASSASKVGAPHGYTF
-,TRBV10-3,-,TRBJ2-7,TGTGCCATCAAGAGGGGACGGGAGCCGGGATACGAGCAGTACTTC,CAIKRGREPGYEQYF
-,TRBV12-5,-,TRBJ2-7,TGTGCTAGTGGTTTGGTAATGCCCAGTAGAACCTACGAGCAGTACTTC,CASGLVMPSRTYEQYF
-,TRBV4-1,TRBD2,TRBJ2-2,TGCGCCAGCAAGCGGGAAACCGGGGAGCTGTTTTTT,CASKRETGELFF
-,TRBV27,-,TRBJ1-2,TGTGCCAGCAGTTTATTTCCTCACTATGGCTACACCTTC,CASSLFPHYGYTF
-,TRBV28,TRBD1,TRBJ2-2,TGTGCCAGCACGACAGGGGAGTGGTCCGGGGAGCTGTTTTTT,CASTTGEWSGELFF
-,TRBV28,TRBD1,TRBJ2-5,TGTGCCAGCAGAGGGACAGGGGGCTGGGAGACCCAGTACTTC,CASRGTGGWETQYF
-,TRBV5-4,-,TRBJ2-2,TGTGCCAGCAGCTTGGCCACTGGGGGGGAGCTGTTTTTT,CASSLATGGELFF
-,TRBV6-1,-,TRBJ2-7,TGTGCCAGCACCTGGACAGCCCTCTACGAGCAGTACTTC,CASTWTALYEQYF
-,TRBV6-6,-,TRBJ2-3,TGTGCCAGCAGTTACGGCCGCTCAGATACGCAGTATTTT,CASSYGRSDTQYF
few,TRBV9,-,TRBJ2-7,TGTGCCAGCAGCCCTAGCGCCGAGGCCTACGAGCAGTACTTC,CASSPSAEAYEQYF
-,TRBV4-3,-,TRBJ1-1,TGCGCCAGCAGCCACTCGCCGGAGGGGCGCGGCACTGAAGCTTTCTTT,CASSHSPEGRGTEAFF
few,TRBV6-1,-,TRBJ2-3,TGTGCCAGCAGTGAAATAGATACGCAGTATTTT,CASSEIDTQYF
-,TRBV30,TRBD2,TRBJ2-3,TGTGCCTGGAGAGCGGGATCCAACACAGATACGCAGTATTTT,CAWRAGSNTDTQYF
-,TRBV27,TRBD2,TRBJ2-1,TGTGCCAGCAGTTCCCTGGGAGCGGGGGTCTACAATGAGCAGTTCTTC,CASSSLGAGVYNEQFF
-,TRBV9,TRBD1,TRBJ1-3,TGTGCCAGCAGCGAGGGGACAGGGGCGACTGGAAACACCATATATTTT,CASSEGTGATGNTIYF
few,TRBV7-9,-,TRBJ2-7,TGTGCCAGCGCGTTGACTTTGTACGAGCAGTACTTC,CASALTLYEQYF
-,TRBV6-1,TRBD1,TRBJ2-1,TGTGCCAGCAGCCCCACAGGGGATGAGCAGTTCTTC,CASSPTGDEQFF
-,TRBV7-9,-,TRBJ2-5,TGTGCCAGCAGCTTAGCGGGCGGGGCACAAGAGACCCAGTACTTC,CASSLAGGAQETQYF
few,TRBV19,-,TRBJ1-5,TGTGCCAGTAGCATTAGGGACCTCGAAAATTTGCCCCAGCATTTT,CASSIRDLENLPQHF
-,TRBV30,-,TRBJ1-1,TGTGCCTGGAAGTGGGCAACGAGCACTGAAGCTTTCTTT,CAWKWATSTEAFF
-,TRBV6-5,-,TRBJ1-1,TGTGCCAGCAGCACAGGACGGGAGAACACTGAAGCTTTCTTT,CASSTGRENTEAFF
-,TRBV5-1,-,TRBJ1-2,TGCGCCAGCAGCTTGGCAGTTAACTATGGCTACACCTTC,CASSLAVNYGYTF
few,TRBV30,-,TRBJ1-1,TGTGCCTGGAGTGCGGGGGCAGTGAACACTGAAGCTTTCTTT,CAWSAGAVNTEAFF
-,TRBV28,TRBD2,TRBJ2-7,TGTGCCAGCAGTCTTCCAGCGGGAGGGAGGGAGCAGTACTTC,CASSLPAGGREQYF
-,TRBV9,TRBD1,TRBJ2-2,TGTGCCAGCAGCCTGAGCCCTGGAGACGGGACAGGGGGTCTTTGGACCGGGGAGCTGTTTTTT,CASSLSPGDGTGGLWTGELFF
-,TRBV7-9,-,TRBJ2-1,TGTGCCAGCAGCTTAACGACTCATGAGCAGTTCTTC,CASSLTTHEQFF
-,TRBV29-1,-,TRBJ1-3,TGCAGCGTTGTTCTGGACTCTGGAAACACCATATATTTT,CSVVLDSGNTIYF
-,TRBV2,-,TRBJ1-5,TGTGCCAGCAAGTTTAATGAGGGGTCTTGGCCCCAGCATTTT,CASKFNEGSWPQHF
-,TRBV7-3,-,TRBJ2-7,TGTGCCACCTCCCGGGACACCACTTCCTACGAGCAGTACTTC,CATSRDTTSYEQYF
-,TRBV6-5,-,TRBJ1-1,TGTGCCAGCAGTTCCACGCTTTCGGGGACTGAAGCTTTCTTT,CASSSTLSGTEAFF
-,TRBV19,-,TRBJ1-4,TGTGCCAGTAGTCTGTTGGGAAAACTGTTTTTT,CASSLLGKLFF
-,TRBV27,TRBD2,TRBJ2-7,TGTGCCAGCAGTTTGCGGAATCGGGGCGGGAGCTCCTACGAGCAGTACTTC,CASSLRNRGGSSYEQYF
-,TRBV18,-,TRBJ1-1,TGTGCCAGCTCACAACCGGGACAGAACACTGAAGCTTTCTTT,CASSQPGQNTEAFF
-,TRBV7-9,-,TRBJ2-3,TGTGCCAGCACCCCCTGGGGAGACACCACAGATACGCAGTATTTT,CASTPWGDTTDTQYF
-,TRBV7-2,-,TRBJ1-2,TGTGCCAGCAGCTTAACCGTCCAGGGTGGCTACACCTTC,CASSLTVQGGYTF
few,TRBV5-1,TRBD2,TRBJ2-1,TGCGCCAGCACCTTAGCTAGCGGGAGGGCCAATGAGCAGTTCTTC,CASTLASGRANEQFF